This entry features one TCR beta chain sequence. Its target antigen remains unknown. No qualities accompany the bases; no much larger clone lies one base away. V and J are truncated by 0 bases and 1 base respectively, leaving an intervening sequence of 8 bases. The CDR3 contains 15 residues, cysteine and phenylalanine counted. The retained sequence is limited to the CDR3, 45 bases, with the frame set at the first base. As encoded in the germline V gene (reference sequence), CDR1 is MNHEY while CDR2 is SMNVEV. Library preparation employed RT-PCR. Instrument used: Illumina HiSeq 2500. Starting from the raw public reads, TCRdb applied fastp trimming at Q25, assembled clones with MiXCR and retained in-frame beta chains. Rows with one shared CDR3 protein collapse into an entry with the most common genes and DNA. Within this sample are roughly 500,000 distinct CDR3 sequences, with 20% to 25% of them counted one time only. The top ten constitute about 3% of the sample.

These data originate in a study of response to subunit inactivated influenza vaccine (dated 2018 in TCRdb). Broadly, across the study: Deep quantitative T cell receptor repertoire profiling was used in the study to track responses to a trivalent subunit inactivated influenza vaccine. Overall results and qualifications from the work: The authors suggested that each seasonal influenza vaccination may recruit only a limited number of new T cells.

In addition, the sample was reused for a study of T cells expressing NK-cell markers. Taken from the second paper: 5'RACE template switching, by which a universal primer site and unique molecular identifiers were added, was used to make TCR beta cDNA libraries. Fewer than ten donors provided sorted CD3+CD56+NKG2C+, CD3+CD56+NKG2C- and CD3+CD56-NKG2C+ T-cell subsets, whose TCR beta-chain repertoires were profiled. Among the eight sequenced donors, seven were HCMV-seropositive and one was HCMV-seronegative. To restrict sorting to alphabetaTCR-expressing T cells, an anti-gammadeltaTCR antibody was added in several experiments. For five or six donors, the dominant CD3+CD56+NKG2C+ clonotypes were among the top 10 CD8+ clonotypes and accounted for 1.0-7.0% of CD8+ T cells. Those dominant clonotypes were again the most abundant among CD3+CD56-NKG2C+ cells in a handful of donors, at roughly 28.3-60.1%. Whether the expanded NKG2C-expressing T cell clones were specific for HCMV antigens was left unclear. The study sequenced eight donors, all healthy volunteers chosen at random: three men and five women. HCMV-specific IgG was detected in serum with a commercial ELISA kit to determine HCMV serostatus. Ficoll density gradient centrifugation was used to isolate peripheral blood mononuclear cells from blood. Using Miltenyi isolation kits, CD4+ and CD8+ T cells were isolated from PBMC through magnetic immunoseparation. Priming for cDNA synthesis came from the TCR beta constant segment, and two successive PCR amplification steps followed. Libraries were sequenced as 2 x 150 bp reads on Illumina HiSeq 2000/2500, MiSeq or NextSeq. MIGEC was used to demultiplex reads and group the reads by UMI, and MiTCR was used to assemble and quantify clonotypes. To exclude erroneous sequences, any TCR cDNA sequence not supported by at least two reads was discarded. The tcR package was used for downstream repertoire analysis, and clonotypes were matched across fractions by CDR3 nucleotide sequence plus V segment. Antigen specificity was annotated against VDJdb with VDJmatch, allowing one amino acid substitution in CDR3.

The specimen was CD4+ T cells sorted from PBMCs, collected 12 days after vaccination. The TCR sequence derives from a man aged 50-60 years who received an inactivated influenza vaccine. Donor details come from another sample of the same person, matched by shared clones. Recombination linked TRBV27 to TRBJ2-3; too little of a D gene remains to name it. The base sequence is TGTGCCAGCAGTTTATCGACCCAGGGCACAGATACGCAGTATTTT. This encodes CASSLSTQGTDTQYF.